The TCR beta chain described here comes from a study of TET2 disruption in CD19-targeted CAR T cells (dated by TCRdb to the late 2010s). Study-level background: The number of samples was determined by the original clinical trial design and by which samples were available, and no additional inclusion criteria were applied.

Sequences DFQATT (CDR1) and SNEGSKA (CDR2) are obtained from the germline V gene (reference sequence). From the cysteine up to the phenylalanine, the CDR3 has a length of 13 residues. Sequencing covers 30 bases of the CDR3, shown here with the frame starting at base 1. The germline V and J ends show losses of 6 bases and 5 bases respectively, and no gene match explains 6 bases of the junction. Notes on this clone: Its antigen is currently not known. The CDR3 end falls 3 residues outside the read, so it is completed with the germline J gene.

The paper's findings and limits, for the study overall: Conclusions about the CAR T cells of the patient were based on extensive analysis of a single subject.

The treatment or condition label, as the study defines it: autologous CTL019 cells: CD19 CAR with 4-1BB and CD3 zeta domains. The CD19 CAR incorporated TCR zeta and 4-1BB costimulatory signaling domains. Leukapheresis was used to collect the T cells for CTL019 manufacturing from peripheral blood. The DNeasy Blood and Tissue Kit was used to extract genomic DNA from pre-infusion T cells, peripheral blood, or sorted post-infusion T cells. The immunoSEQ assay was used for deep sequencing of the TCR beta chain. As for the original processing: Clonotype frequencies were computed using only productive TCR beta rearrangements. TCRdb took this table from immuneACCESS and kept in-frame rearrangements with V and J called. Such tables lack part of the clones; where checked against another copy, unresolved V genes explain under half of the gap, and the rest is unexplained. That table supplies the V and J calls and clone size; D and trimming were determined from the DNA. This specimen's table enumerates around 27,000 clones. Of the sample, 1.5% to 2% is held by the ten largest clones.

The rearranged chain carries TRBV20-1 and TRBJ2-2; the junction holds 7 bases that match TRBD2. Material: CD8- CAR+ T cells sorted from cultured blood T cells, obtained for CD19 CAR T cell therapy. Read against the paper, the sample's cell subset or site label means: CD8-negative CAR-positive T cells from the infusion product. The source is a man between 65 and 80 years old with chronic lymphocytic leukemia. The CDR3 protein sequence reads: CSAAPGGTGELFF. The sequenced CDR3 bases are TGCAGTGCCGCTCCCGGGGGGACCGGGGAG.